This is a list of T cell receptor beta chains from one sample in a study of blood T cell repertoires in COVID-19. TCRdb's copy holds only in-frame clones and misses some; the assay was immunoSEQ multiplex PCR. The sample contains approximately 300,000 clones, about 92% of which appear only once. Material: PBMCs or T cells enriched from blood (not recorded which). All receptors come from a man aged 55 to 69 who had recovered from COVID-19. Both conserved end residues are part of each CDR3. The D gene is left open where the match is weak. The listing skips clone size in some rows; elsewhere it reads once, few, many or a size class.

clone size	V gene	J gene	D gene	CDR3 DNA	CDR3 protein
-	TRBV19	TRBJ1-5	-	TGTGCCAGCCGCTCAGGGCCCCCAGGACGGCAGCCCCAGCATTTT	CASRSGPPGRQPQHF
-	TRBV5-5	TRBJ1-2	TRBD1	TGTGCCAGCAGCTCCCGGGACAGGGAGGACTACTATGGCTACACCTTC	CASSSRDREDYYGYTF
-	TRBV12-3/TRBV12-4	TRBJ2-1	-	TGTGCCAGCAGTTTTTACAGGGCCAGCGAGCAGTTCTTC	CASSFYRASEQFF
-	TRBV7-6	TRBJ1-2	TRBD1	TGTGCCAGCAGCCCGGGGACAGTTTTGTCCTATTATGGCTACACCTTC	CASSPGTVLSYYGYTF
-	TRBV27	TRBJ1-1	-	TGTGCCAGCAGTCCAAGGGGGGGCCGCACTGAAGCTTTCTTT	CASSPRGGRTEAFF
many	TRBV4-1	TRBJ1-4	TRBD1	TGCGCCAGCAGCCAAGGCTCATACGGGGACAGGGGATTTGAAAAACTGTTTTTT	CASSQGSYGDRGFEKLFF
-	TRBV5-1	TRBJ2-4	TRBD1	TGCGCCAGCAGCCATGGGACAGGGGGCAAAAACATTCAGTACTTC	CASSHGTGGKNIQYF
once	TRBV30	TRBJ1-5	-	TGTGCCTGGAGTGAAGGCCCGGCCGGGCAGCCCCAGCATTTT	CAWSEGPAGQPQHF
few	TRBV12-3/TRBV12-4	TRBJ2-5	-	TGTGCCAGCAGTCCCGGACAGAAAGAGACCCAGTACTTC	CASSPGQKETQYF
-	TRBV18	TRBJ2-1	TRBD2	TGTGCCAGCTCTCCAAGAGCGGGAGTCTCCTACAATGAGCAGTTCTTC	CASSPRAGVSYNEQFF
once	TRBV5-6	TRBJ1-1	-	TGTGCCAGCAGCTTGTTAACGGGGAACACTGAAGCTTTCTTT	CASSLLTGNTEAFF
-	TRBV7-2	TRBJ2-1	-	TGTGCCAGCAGCTTAGGAGGGTTCTACAATGAGCAGTTCTTC	CASSLGGFYNEQFF
few	TRBV7-9	TRBJ1-5	-	TGTGCCAGCAGCACCATGGAGAGTCAGCCCCAGCATTTT	CASSTMESQPQHF
-	TRBV6-5	TRBJ2-5	TRBD1	TGTGCCAGCAGACCCGGGACAGAACAAGAGACCCAGTACTTC	CASRPGTEQETQYF